Below, 28 T cell receptor beta chains from the same sample are listed, as sequenced in a study of patients and donors after allogeneic stem cell transplantation. TCRdb ran MiXCR on the RT-PCR reads and lists one entry per CDR3 protein. The repertoire holds 200,000 to 250,000 distinct CDR3 sequences, 13% to 15% seen once, with around 10% in the top ten. The sample taken for sequencing was blood, either unsorted or a sorted T cell fraction (not recorded which). The origin of the receptors is a human donor who was either an allogeneic HSCT recipient or a stem cell or donor lymphocyte infusion donor (not recorded which). It is not recorded whose cells these are; they may come from a transplant donor.

In its sample, this clonotype was seen many times. The chain links TRBV4-2 to TRBJ1-5, with D perhaps matching TRBD1 (5 bases). Germline lookup yields CDR1 LGHNA and CDR2 YNFKEQ. V lost 1 base and J lost 5, with 9 bases in between. This CDR3 region has 14 residues. CDR3 coding DNA: TGTGCCAGCAGCCAAGGGGGCCTGGATCAGCCCCAGCATTTT. Its protein product is CASSQGGLDQPQHF.

This clonotype has at least ten counts. The rearrangement links TRBV9 to TRBJ1-4, with D unresolved. The CDR3 covers 16 residues. V lost 4 bases to trimming and J lost 11 bases, with 24 bases between them. Germline V gene sequence: CDR1 SGDLS, CDR2 YYNGEE. The CDR3 DNA reads TGTGCCAGCAGCCCCGACCTAGGACCCCCCTATGGGAAACTGTTTTTT. Translated, it gives CASSPDLGPPYGKLFF.

V gene TRBV18 combines with J gene TRBJ2-5; 9 bases agree with TRBD1. Trimming at V came to 3 bases and at J to 4 bases, leaving 6 bases not matched to a gene. Germline assignment: CDR1 KGHSH and CDR2 LQKENI. The CDR3 runs 15 residues. CDR3 protein: CASSPTGTGTETQYF. DNA for the CDR3: TGTGCCAGCTCACCTACCGGGACAGGGACAGAGACCCAGTACTTC. Variable domain in full (rest from reference TRBV18 and TRBJ2-5): NAGVMQNPRHLVRRRGQEARLRCSPMKGHSHVYWYRQLPEEGLKFMVYLQKENIIDESGMPKERFSAEFPKEGPSILRIQQVVRGDSAAYFCASSPTGTGTETQYFGPGTRLLVL.

The chain links TRBV4-1 to TRBJ2-7; D possibly matches TRBD1 or TRBD2 (5 bases each). Germline lookup yields CDR1 MGHRA and CDR2 YSYEKL. The CDR3 contains 15 residues. Trimming took off 3 bases at V and 2 bases at J, with 14 bases between the two ends. CDR3: CASSHRRDGTYEQYF. The CDR3 DNA sequence: TGCGCCAGCAGCCACCGCCGGGACGGGACCTACGAGCAGTACTTC.

The gene calls are TRBV20-1 and TRBJ2-1; 7 positions match TRBD2. The V gene's germline CDR1 is DFQATT and CDR2 SNEGSKA (reference sequence). CDR3 length: 15 residues. The V gene end was trimmed by 6 bases and the J gene end by 7 bases; junction bases not matched to a gene: 15. The CDR3 DNA is TGCAGTGCCCCCCCTGGACGCGGGAGACCGAATGAGCAGTTCTTC. This gives the protein CSAPPGRGRPNEQFF.

This sequence joins TRBV29-1 and TRBJ2-5; 7 bases are a match to TRBD1. V trimming: 5 bases; J trimming: 0 bases; junction bases outside the gene matches: 9. The CDR3 totals 15 residues. In germline, CDR1 is SQVTM, CDR2 ANQGSEA. CDR3 coding DNA: TGCAGCGTTAGTTTTAGGGGACAGAACCAAGAGACCCAGTACTTC. Its protein is CSVSFRGQNQETQYF. Drawing the rest from reference TRBV29-1 and TRBJ2-5, the complete variable domain is SAVISQKPSRDICQRGTSLTIQCQVDSQVTMMFWYRQQPGQSLTLIATANQGSEATYESGFVIDKFPISRPNLTFSTLTVSNMSPEDSSIYLCSVSFRGQNQETQYFGPGTRLLVL.

This clonotype occurred a few times. This chain joins TRBV7-8 and TRBJ2-7; maybe TRBD1 (5 bases). This CDR3 has 14 residues. The germline gives CDR1 SGHVS, CDR2 FQNEAQ. V gave up 3 bases and J gave up 0 bases, with 9 bases separating them. This CDR3 is CASSFQGYSYEQYF. The CDR3 region has the DNA TGTGCCAGCAGCTTCCAGGGATACTCCTACGAGCAGTACTTC.

This clonotype was picked up many times. The genes are TRBV6-6 and TRBJ1-1; D is unclear. Trimming removed 6 bases from V and 7 bases from J, with 12 bases in between. The CDR3 extends over 12 amino acids. The germline V gene encodes CDR1 MNHNY and CDR2 SVGAGI (reference sequence). CDR3 nucleotide sequence: TGTGCCAGCAGAATAAGGACGTTTGAAGCTTTCTTT. As protein: CASRIRTFEAFF.

This clonotype was observed many times. The chain has TRBV5-1 and TRBJ2-1; D is ambiguous. Trimming pared 0 bases from V and 3 bases from J, leaving 10 bases between. Germline V gives CDR1 SGHRS, CDR2 YFSETQ. The CDR3 has 15 amino acids. The CDR3 loop is CASSLDGMGYNEQFF. CDR3 DNA sequence: TGCGCCAGCAGCTTGGATGGGATGGGCTACAATGAGCAGTTCTTC.

This clonotype was counted many times. The chain joins TRBV21-1 to TRBJ2-7; the D call in the table, TRBD2, was not verified against the DNA. TRBV21-1 is described as a pseudogene. The CDR3 length is 13 residues. The CDR3 DNA reads TGTGCCAGCGGGGGACTTCTTAACTACGAGCAGTACTTC. Its translation is CASGGLLNYEQYF.

This clonotype has a count of ten or more. The V gene is TRBV12-3 or TRBV12-4, the J gene TRBJ1-2; 9 nucleotides match TRBD1. The CDR3 has 13 amino acids. J gave up 5 bases and V 6 bases, and 4 bases lay outside the gene matches. The CDR3, as DNA: TGTGCCAGCAGGCAACAGGGGGCGTATGGCTACACCTTC. This gives the protein CASRQQGAYGYTF.

This clonotype was picked up many times. CDR3 residues: CASRGRENTEAFF. The CDR3 DNA sequence: TGTGCCAGCAGGGGCAGGGAAAACACTGAAGCTTTCTTT. V is TRBV25-1 and J is TRBJ1-1; tentative D call: TRBD1 (5 bases). Germline loops: CDR1 MGHDK, CDR2 SYGVNS. CDR3 length: 13 amino acids. V was trimmed by 6 bases and J by 2 bases, leaving 10 bases between them.

The rearrangement links TRBV2 to TRBJ2-1; possibly TRBD2 for D (5 bases). CDR1 and CDR2 from the germline V gene are SNHLY and FYNNEI. The CDR3 has 15 residues. V was trimmed by 2 bases and J by 3 bases, leaving 11 bases between them. The CDR3 nucleotides are TGTGCCAGCAGTGAAAACCGCGGGTACTACAATGAGCAGTTCTTC. It is translated as CASSENRGYYNEQFF.

This clonotype has more than one count but fewer than ten. The gene calls are TRBV20-1 and TRBJ2-5, with 9 nucleotides matching TRBD2. CDR3 length: 14 amino acids. Germline CDR1 is DFQATT and CDR2 is SNEGSKA (reference sequence). Unmatched junction bases numbered 4, after V lost 1 base and J lost 4 bases. Written as DNA, the CDR3 is TGCAGTGCTAGAGGGACTAGCGAATTAGAGACCCAGTACTTC. It codes for CSARGTSELETQYF.

This clonotype came up a few times. This sequence joins TRBV29-1 and TRBJ2-4; no clear D. This CDR3 has 11 residues. V was clipped by 4 bases and J by 2 bases, with 3 bases between them. Germline V CDR1 and CDR2: SQVTM, ANQGSEA. Here the CDR3 reads CSVATKNIQYF. The CDR3 nucleotides read TGCAGCGTTGCCACCAAAAACATTCAGTACTTC. The full variable domain, in which reference TRBV29-1 and TRBJ2-4 provide the parts outside the CDR3, is SAVISQKPSRDICQRGTSLTIQCQVDSQVTMMFWYRQQPGQSLTLIATANQGSEATYESGFVIDKFPISRPNLTFSTLTVSNMSPEDSSIYLCSVATKNIQYFGAGTRLSVL.

The genes are TRBV29-1 and TRBJ1-2, with 10 bases lining up with TRBD1. CDR1 is SQVTM and CDR2 is ANQGSEA in the germline V gene. The CDR3 extends over 15 amino acids. Trimming took 3 bases from V and 8 from J; bases not matched to a gene: 12. The CDR3 sequence: CSVETGGGLNFGYTF. CDR3 nucleotide sequence: TGCAGCGTTGAGACAGGGGGCGGCCTTAATTTCGGCTACACCTTC.

CDR3 in DNA: TGTGCCAGCAGCTCTCGACTAGCGGGAGGGTTGTCCGGGGAGCTGTTTTTT. Its protein product is CASSSRLAGGLSGELFF. This sequence joins TRBV11-2 and TRBJ2-2, with 14 nucleotides matching TRBD2. Germline values: CDR1 SGHAT, CDR2 FQNNGV. This CDR3 comprises 17 residues. After removal of 4 bases from V and 6 bases from J, the junction contained 7 bases not matched to a gene.

This clonotype was detected only once. This may stem from a read error, because a much larger clone lies one nucleotide away. The chain combines TRBV3-1 with TRBJ1-6; 7 bases agree with TRBD1. This CDR3 is 15 amino acids long. The germline V gene encodes CDR1 LGHDT and CDR2 YNNKEL (reference sequence). Here the CDR3 reads CASSPRGTDNSPLYF. CDR3 bases: TGTGCCAGCAGCCCCCGCGGGACAGATAATTCACCCCTCTACTTT.

This clonotype was observed a few times. The J gene is TRBJ1-2, the V gene TRBV24-1; D is possibly TRBD1 (5 bases). This CDR3 contains 15 residues. V dropped 0 bases and J dropped 8 bases, with 15 bases sitting between them. Germline loops: CDR1 KGHDR, CDR2 SFDVKD. The CDR3: CATSDLAGEMGGYTF. As DNA, the CDR3 is TGTGCCACCAGTGATTTGGCGGGGGAGATGGGAGGCTACACCTTC.

The genes are TRBV9 and TRBJ2-7; 11 bases map to TRBD2. V dropped 2 bases and J dropped 2; count of bases not matched to a gene: 6. Looked up from germline, CDR1 is SGDLS and CDR2 is YYNGEE. The CDR3 is made up of 16 amino acids. The CDR3 here is CASSVSGGGTTYEQYF. The CDR3 DNA follows: TGTGCCAGCAGCGTTAGCGGGGGGGGTACCACCTACGAGCAGTACTTC.

This clonotype was found many times. V and J are TRBV3-1 and TRBJ2-7; D tentatively reads TRBD1 or TRBD2 (5 bases each). V was cut by 6 bases and J by 4 bases, with 10 bases left in between. CDR1 is LGHDT, CDR2 YNNKEL, per germline (reference sequence). The CDR3 runs to 12 residues. In DNA, the CDR3 is TGTGCCAGCAGGGGGGAAAAGTACGAGCAGTACTTC. Encoded protein: CASRGEKYEQYF.

This clonotype was observed a few times. The chain carries TRBV5-1 and TRBJ2-5; TRBD1 matches 9 bases. This CDR3 is 14 amino acids long. CDR1 SGHRS and CDR2 YFSETQ come from the germline V gene. J was trimmed by 4 bases and V by 3 bases; bases with no gene match: 4. The CDR3 protein is CASSSTGGRETQYF. The CDR3 DNA is TGCGCCAGCAGCTCGACAGGGGGGAGAGAGACCCAGTACTTC.

The rearrangement uses TRBV29-1 and TRBJ1-4, with D tentatively TRBD1 (5 bases). CDR1 is SQVTM, CDR2 ANQGSEA, per germline. With 3 bases removed from V and 8 bases from J, the gap between germline ends came to 16 bases. The CDR3 has 14 amino acids. The CDR3 DNA sequence: TGCAGCGTTGAGCCCCGGGACTGGAGGGAAAAACTGTTTTTT. The encoded protein is CSVEPRDWREKLFF.

The genes are TRBV27 and TRBJ1-2; D perhaps matches TRBD1 (5 bases). Germline-derived CDR1 and CDR2 are MNHEY and SMNVEV (reference sequence). The V gene lost 2 bases and the J gene lost 1 base, with 11 bases spanning the gap. The CDR3 length is 15 residues. Here the CDR3 DNA reads TGTGCCAGCAGTTTAACGGGGGGTGTTAACTATGGCTACACCTTC. It codes for CASSLTGGVNYGYTF.

This clonotype was counted between two and nine times. The V and J genes are TRBV6-1 and TRBJ1-3; TRBD1 matches at 7 bases. V was pared by 8 bases and J by 0 bases, with 4 bases of the junction left unmatched. In germline, CDR1 is MNHNS, CDR2 SASEGT. CDR3 size: 14 residues. The CDR3 bases are TGTGCCAGCCGACAGGGTTACTCTGGAAACACCATATATTTT. It encodes CASRQGYSGNTIYF.

The chain has TRBV12-5 and TRBJ2-3, with 12 bases identical to TRBD2. This CDR3 is built from 14 residues. Germline-derived CDR1 and CDR2 are LGHNT and FRNRAP. Unmatched junction bases numbered 3, after V lost 5 bases and J lost 6 bases. In DNA form, the CDR3 reads TGTGCTAGTGGTATCGGACTAGCGGGGGATACGCAGTATTTT. Translated, it gives CASGIGLAGDTQYF.

DNA of the CDR3: TGCAGTGCTTCCGGGACAGGGGGGGAAAAACTGTTTTTT. It specifies CSASGTGGEKLFF. The chain employs TRBV20-1 and TRBJ1-4, with 11 bases that match TRBD1. Germline V CDR1 and CDR2: DFQATT, SNEGSKA (reference sequence). The CDR3 contains 13 residues. Unmatched junction bases numbered 4, after V lost 5 bases and J lost 8 bases.

At least ten counts were recorded for this clonotype. The chain combines TRBV12-3 or TRBV12-4 with TRBJ1-2; D not certain. Trimming stripped 5 bases from V and 7 bases from J, with 14 bases between. This CDR3 spans 13 amino acids. The DNA for the CDR3 is TGTGCCAGCAGTGGCCGGAGGGTAGGTGGCTACACCTTC. Translation gives CASSGRRVGGYTF.